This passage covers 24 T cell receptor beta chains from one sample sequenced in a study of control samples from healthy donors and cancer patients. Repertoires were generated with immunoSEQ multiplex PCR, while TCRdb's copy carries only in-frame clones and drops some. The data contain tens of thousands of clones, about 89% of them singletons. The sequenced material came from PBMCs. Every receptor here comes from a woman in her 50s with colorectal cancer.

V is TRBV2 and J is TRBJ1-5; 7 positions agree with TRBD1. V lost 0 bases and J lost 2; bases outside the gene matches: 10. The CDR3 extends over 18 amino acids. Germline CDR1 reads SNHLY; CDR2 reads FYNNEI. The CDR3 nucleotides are TGTGCCAGCAGTGAAGCTGTCCCGGGGACAGACGGCAATCAGCCCCAGCATTTT. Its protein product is CASSEAVPGTDGNQPQHF. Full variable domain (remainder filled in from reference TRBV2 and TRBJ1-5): EPEVTQTPSHQVTQMGQEVILRCVPISNHLYFYWYRQILGQKVEFLVSFYNNEISEKSEIFDDQFSVERPDGSNFTLKIRSTKLEDSAMYFCASSEAVPGTDGNQPQHFGDGTRLSIL.

CDR3 residues: CASMKGASGANVLTF. As DNA, the CDR3 is TGTGCCAGTATGAAGGGGGCCTCTGGGGCCAACGTCCTGACTTTC. This chain joins TRBV19 and TRBJ2-6; 7 bases fit TRBD1. V was clipped by 7 bases and J by 0 bases; unmatched bases: 3. Germline CDR1 is LNHDA and CDR2 is SQIVND (reference sequence). There are 15 residues in the CDR3.

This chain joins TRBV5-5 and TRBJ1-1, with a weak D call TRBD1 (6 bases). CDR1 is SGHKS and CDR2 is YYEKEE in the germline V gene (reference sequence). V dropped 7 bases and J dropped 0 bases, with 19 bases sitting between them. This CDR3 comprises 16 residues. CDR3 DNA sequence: TGTGCCAGCTCCCAAGGGACAATAACATTGAACACTGAAGCTTTCTTT. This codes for CASSQGTITLNTEAFF.

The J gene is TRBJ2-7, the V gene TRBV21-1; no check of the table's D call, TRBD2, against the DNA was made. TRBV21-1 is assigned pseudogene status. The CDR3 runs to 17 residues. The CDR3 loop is CASSKIAGQLFIHEQYV. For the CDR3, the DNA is TGTGCCAGCAGCAAAATAGCGGGACAGTTATTTATCCACGAGCAGTACGTC.

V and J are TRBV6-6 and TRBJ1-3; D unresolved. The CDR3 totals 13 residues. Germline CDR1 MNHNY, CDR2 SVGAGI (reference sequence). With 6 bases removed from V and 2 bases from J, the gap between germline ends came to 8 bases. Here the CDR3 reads CASRLTTGNTIYF. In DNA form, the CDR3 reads TGTGCCAGCAGATTGACAACTGGAAACACCATATATTTT.

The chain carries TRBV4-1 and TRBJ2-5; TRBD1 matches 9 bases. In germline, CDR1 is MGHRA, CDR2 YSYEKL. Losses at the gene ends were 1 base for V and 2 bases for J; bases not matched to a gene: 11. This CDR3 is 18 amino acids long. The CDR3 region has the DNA TGCGCCAGCAGCCAAGTTTGGGGGACAGGGCCTGGTCAAGAGACCCAGTACTTC. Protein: CASSQVWGTGPGQETQYF.

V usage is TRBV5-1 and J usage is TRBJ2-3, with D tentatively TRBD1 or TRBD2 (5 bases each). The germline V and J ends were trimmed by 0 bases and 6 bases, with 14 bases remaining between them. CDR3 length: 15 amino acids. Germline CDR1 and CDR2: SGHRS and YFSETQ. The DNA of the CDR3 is TGCGCCAGCAGCTTGGTTGGGACCCACTTGGATACGCAGTATTTT. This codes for CASSLVGTHLDTQYF. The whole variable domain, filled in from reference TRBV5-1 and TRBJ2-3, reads KAGVTQTPRYLIKTRGQQVTLSCSPISGHRSVSWYQQTPGQGLQFLFEYFSETQRNKGNFPGRFSGRQFSNSRSEMNVSTLELGDSALYLCASSLVGTHLDTQYFGPGTRLTVL.

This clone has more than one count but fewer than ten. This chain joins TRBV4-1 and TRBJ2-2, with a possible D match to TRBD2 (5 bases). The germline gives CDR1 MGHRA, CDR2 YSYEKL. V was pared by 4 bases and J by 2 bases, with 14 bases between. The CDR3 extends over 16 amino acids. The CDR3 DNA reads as TGCGCCAGCAGCCCTAGACGGGATCGTAACACCGGGGAGCTGTTTTTT. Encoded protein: CASSPRRDRNTGELFF.

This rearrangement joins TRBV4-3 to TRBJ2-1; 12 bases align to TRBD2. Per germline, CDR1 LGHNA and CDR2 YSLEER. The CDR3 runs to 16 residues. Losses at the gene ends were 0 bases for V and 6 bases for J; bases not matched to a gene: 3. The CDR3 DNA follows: TGCGCCAGCAGCCAAGAACTAGCGGGGGGAATCAATGAGCAGTTCTTC. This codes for CASSQELAGGINEQFF.

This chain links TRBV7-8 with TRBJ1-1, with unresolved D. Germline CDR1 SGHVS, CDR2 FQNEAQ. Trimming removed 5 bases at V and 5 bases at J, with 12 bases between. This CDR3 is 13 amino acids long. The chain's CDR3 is CASSPISRTEAFF. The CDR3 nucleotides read TGTGCCAGCAGCCCCATCAGCCGGACTGAAGCTTTCTTT.

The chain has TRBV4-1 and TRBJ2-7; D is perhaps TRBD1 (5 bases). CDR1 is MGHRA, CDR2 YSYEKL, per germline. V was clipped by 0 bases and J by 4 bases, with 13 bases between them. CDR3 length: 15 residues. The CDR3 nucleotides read TGCGCCAGCAGCCAAGATTCGCAGGGTTCATACGAGCAGTACGTC. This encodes CASSQDSQGSYEQYV.

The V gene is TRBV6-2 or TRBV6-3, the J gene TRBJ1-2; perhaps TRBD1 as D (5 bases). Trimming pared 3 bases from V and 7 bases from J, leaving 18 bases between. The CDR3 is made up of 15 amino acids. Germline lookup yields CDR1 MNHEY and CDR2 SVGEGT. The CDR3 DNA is TGTGCCAGCAGTTATACAGGTCCATCATTACGTGGCTACACCTTC. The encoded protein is CASSYTGPSLRGYTF.

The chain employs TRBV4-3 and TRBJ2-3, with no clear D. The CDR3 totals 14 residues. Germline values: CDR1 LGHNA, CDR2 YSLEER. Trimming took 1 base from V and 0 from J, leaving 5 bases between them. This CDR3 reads CASSQAVSTDTQYF. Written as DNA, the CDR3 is TGCGCCAGCAGCCAAGCGGTTAGCACAGATACGCAGTATTTT.

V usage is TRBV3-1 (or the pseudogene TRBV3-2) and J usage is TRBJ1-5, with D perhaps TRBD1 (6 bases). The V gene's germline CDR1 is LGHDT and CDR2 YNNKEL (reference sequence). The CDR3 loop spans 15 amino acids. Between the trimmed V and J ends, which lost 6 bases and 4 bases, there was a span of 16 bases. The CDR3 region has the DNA TGTGCCAGCAGTTTTTCCGGGACACAGAATCAGCCCCAGCATTTT. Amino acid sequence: CASSFSGTQNQPQHF.

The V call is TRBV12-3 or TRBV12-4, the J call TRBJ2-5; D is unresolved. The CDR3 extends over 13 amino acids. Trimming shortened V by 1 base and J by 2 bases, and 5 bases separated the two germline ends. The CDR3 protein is CASSLDGQETQYF. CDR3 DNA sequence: TGTGCCAGCAGTTTAGACGGTCAAGAGACCCAGTACTTC.

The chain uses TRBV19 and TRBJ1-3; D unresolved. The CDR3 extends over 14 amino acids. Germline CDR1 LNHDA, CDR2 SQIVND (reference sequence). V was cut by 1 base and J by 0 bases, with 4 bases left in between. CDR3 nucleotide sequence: TGTGCCAGTAGTATAGCCTTCTCTGGAAACACCATATATTTT. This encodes CASSIAFSGNTIYF.

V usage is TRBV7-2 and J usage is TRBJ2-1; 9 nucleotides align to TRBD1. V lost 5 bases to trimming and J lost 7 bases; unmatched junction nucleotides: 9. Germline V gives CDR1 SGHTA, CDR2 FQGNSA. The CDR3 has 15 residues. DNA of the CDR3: TGTGCCAGCAGCAAACAGGGGGCGCATCGAAATGAGCAGTTCTTC. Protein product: CASSKQGAHRNEQFF.

The CDR3: CASSQDARAGETQYF. The CDR3 bases are TGTGCCAGCAGCCAAGATGCCCGAGCTGGGGAGACCCAGTACTTC. V is TRBV3-1 (or the pseudogene TRBV3-2) and J is TRBJ2-5; D not certain. CDR3 length equals 15 residues. The V and J ends lost 0 bases and 5 bases respectively, with 13 bases between them. Germline values: CDR1 LGHDT, CDR2 YNNKEL (reference sequence).

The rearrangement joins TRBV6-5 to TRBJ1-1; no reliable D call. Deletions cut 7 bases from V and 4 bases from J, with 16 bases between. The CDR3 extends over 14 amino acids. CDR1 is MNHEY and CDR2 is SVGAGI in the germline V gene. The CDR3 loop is CASNPVGKSTEAFF. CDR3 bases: TGTGCCAGCAACCCGGTCGGGAAGAGCACTGAAGCTTTCTTT.

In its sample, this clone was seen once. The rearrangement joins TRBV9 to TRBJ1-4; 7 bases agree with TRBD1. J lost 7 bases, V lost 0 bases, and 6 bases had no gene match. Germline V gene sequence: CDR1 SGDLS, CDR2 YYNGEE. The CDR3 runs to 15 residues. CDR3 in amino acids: CASSVEGGGSEKLFF. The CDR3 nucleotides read TGTGCCAGCAGCGTAGAAGGAGGGGGCAGTGAAAAACTGTTTTTT.

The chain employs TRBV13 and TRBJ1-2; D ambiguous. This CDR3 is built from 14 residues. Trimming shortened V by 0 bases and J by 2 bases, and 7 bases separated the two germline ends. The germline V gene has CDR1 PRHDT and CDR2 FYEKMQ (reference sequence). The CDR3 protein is CASSLGGSNYGYTF. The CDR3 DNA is TGTGCCAGCAGCTTAGGGGGCTCAAACTATGGCTACACCTTC.

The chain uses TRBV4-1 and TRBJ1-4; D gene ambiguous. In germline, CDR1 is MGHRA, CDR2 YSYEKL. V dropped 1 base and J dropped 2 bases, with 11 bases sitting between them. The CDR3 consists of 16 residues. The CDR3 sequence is CASSQGQTSTNEKLFF. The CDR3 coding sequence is TGCGCCAGCAGCCAAGGTCAGACCTCCACTAATGAAAAACTGTTTTTT.

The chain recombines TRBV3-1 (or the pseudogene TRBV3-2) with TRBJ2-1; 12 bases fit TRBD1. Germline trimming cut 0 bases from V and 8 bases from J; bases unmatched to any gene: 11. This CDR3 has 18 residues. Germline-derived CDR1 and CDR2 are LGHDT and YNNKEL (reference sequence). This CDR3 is CASSQDLRGQGAVDEQFF. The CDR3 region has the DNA TGTGCCAGCAGCCAAGATCTGCGGGGACAGGGGGCGGTTGATGAGCAGTTCTTC.

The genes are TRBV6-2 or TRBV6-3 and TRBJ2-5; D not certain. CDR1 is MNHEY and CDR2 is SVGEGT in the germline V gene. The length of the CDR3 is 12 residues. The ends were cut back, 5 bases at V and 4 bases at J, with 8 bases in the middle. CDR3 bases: TGTGCCAGCAGTACCACCGTAGAGACCCAGTACTTC. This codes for CASSTTVETQYF.